This T cell receptor (beta chain) came from a study of OX40 agonist ivuxolimab in advanced cancers. Across the study: Patients treated during dose escalation were battling hepatocellular carcinoma, melanoma, renal cell or head and neck cancer. Study-wide points: CD8+ T cells averaged more expanded clones than CD4+. Clonal expansion was seen in CD4+ and CD8+ blood T cells by week 6 at 0.1 to 3.0 mg/kg. Some of the nonresponding patients also showed low levels of normalized T-cell clonal expansion.

CDR1 and CDR2 from the germline V gene are MDHEN and SYDVKM. The trim removed 4 bases at V and 0 bases at J, leaving 7 bases unmatched. CDR3 length: 16 residues. On this clone: The antigen remains unidentified.

TCRdb keeps only in-frame clones here, not all; method: immunoSEQ multiplex PCR. The sample carries about 71,000 clones, roughly 84% recorded once. This specimen consisted of CD4+ or CD8+ T cells sorted from blood, obtained in a trial of the OX40 agonist ivuxolimab. The chain links TRBV28 to TRBJ2-7; TRBD1 matches at 9 bases. This clonotype originated in an adult with an advanced solid tumor such as melanoma, head and neck, liver or kidney cancer. CDR3 sequence (DNA): TGTGCCAGCAGTTCCGGAGGGACAGGGCTCTCCTACGAGCAGTACTTC. Translation gives CASSSGGTGLSYEQYF. The full variable domain, with the rest looked up from reference TRBV28 and TRBJ2-7, is DVKVTQSSRYLVKRTGEKVFLECVQDMDHENMFWYRQDPGLGLRLIYFSYDVKMKEKGDIPEGYSVSREKKERFSLILESASTNQTSMYLCASSSGGTGLSYEQYFGPGTRLTVT.